Listed below are T cell receptor beta chains from one sample, sequenced in a study of blood T cell repertoires in COVID-19. Sequencing was performed with immunoSEQ multiplex PCR; in TCRdb, only in-frame clones are kept and a portion is missing. The data hold approximately 71,000 clones, with around 80% observed a single time. The specimen was peripheral blood. The receptors originated from an elderly woman with acute or convalescent COVID-19. CDR3s include the opening cysteine and the closing phenylalanine or tryptophan. The D gene is left open where the match is weak. A clone size is listed for some rows: how often the clone was seen (once, few, many), or a class if it is expanded.

CDR3nt: TGCGCCAGCAGCTCCCGAGGGGGCTCGACGACCCAGTACTTC; CDR3aa: CASSSRGGSTTQYF; j_gene: TRBJ2-5; v_gene: TRBV5-1; d_gene: TRBD1; abundance: once
CDR3nt: TGTGCCAGTAGTATCCCGACAGGGGGTACATCTATTAAAGCTTTCTTT; CDR3aa: CASSIPTGGTSIKAFF; j_gene: TRBJ1-1; v_gene: TRBV19; d_gene: TRBD1; abundance: NA
CDR3nt: TGTGCCATCTCAGAGAGGGGGAGAGGTGAAGCTTTCTTT; CDR3aa: CAISERGRGEAFF; j_gene: TRBJ1-1; v_gene: TRBV6-5; d_gene: NA; abundance: NA
CDR3nt: TGTGCCAGCAGTTTATTAGGGACGGGGGGGAATGAGCAGTTCTTC; CDR3aa: CASSLLGTGGNEQFF; j_gene: TRBJ2-1; v_gene: TRBV27; d_gene: TRBD2; abundance: NA
CDR3nt: TGTGCCAGTAGTTTGTACTCCCAGGGAACAGATACGCAGTATTTT; CDR3aa: CASSLYSQGTDTQYF; j_gene: TRBJ2-3; v_gene: TRBV19; d_gene: NA; abundance: NA
CDR3nt: TGTGCCAGCAGTGAGGAGATGATCAACACTGAAGCTTTCTTT; CDR3aa: CASSEEMINTEAFF; j_gene: TRBJ1-1; v_gene: TRBV2; d_gene: NA; abundance: NA
CDR3nt: TGTGCCAGCAGCTTAGCGGTTCAGGGCGGCTATGGCTACACCTTC; CDR3aa: CASSLAVQGGYGYTF; j_gene: TRBJ1-2; v_gene: TRBV7-8; d_gene: NA; abundance: once
CDR3nt: TGTGCCAGCAGTTACCGTCAGGGGGCGAGGGAGCAGTACTTC; CDR3aa: CASSYRQGAREQYF; j_gene: TRBJ2-7; v_gene: TRBV6-5; d_gene: TRBD1; abundance: few
CDR3nt: TGTGCCAGCAGTTCGTCGCGGGGTGGTGAGCAGTACTTC; CDR3aa: CASSSSRGGEQYF; j_gene: TRBJ2-7; v_gene: TRBV6-2/TRBV6-3; d_gene: NA; abundance: NA
CDR3nt: TGTGCCATCAGTGAGGGTCGGGACTCAACCTACGAGCAGTACTTC; CDR3aa: CAISEGRDSTYEQYF; j_gene: TRBJ2-7; v_gene: TRBV10-3; d_gene: NA; abundance: NA
CDR3nt: TGTGCCAGCAGCCCCGGGTCCTCCTACGAGCAGTACTTC; CDR3aa: CASSPGSSYEQYF; j_gene: TRBJ2-7; v_gene: TRBV5-4; d_gene: NA; abundance: once
CDR3nt: TGTGCCAGCAGCCACGGAGTCGGCGAGCAGTACTTC; CDR3aa: CASSHGVGEQYF; j_gene: TRBJ2-7; v_gene: TRBV12-3/TRBV12-4; d_gene: NA; abundance: NA
CDR3nt: TGTGCCAGCAGTGAAGGGCCCAGAAACTATGGCTACACCTTC; CDR3aa: CASSEGPRNYGYTF; j_gene: TRBJ1-2; v_gene: TRBV6-1; d_gene: NA; abundance: NA
CDR3nt: TGTGCCAGCAGCTCCATTGGGACAGGAGCACCTGGAGCTTTCTTT; CDR3aa: CASSSIGTGAPGAFF; j_gene: TRBJ1-1; v_gene: TRBV11-2; d_gene: TRBD1; abundance: few
CDR3nt: TGTGCCAGCAGCCCCAAGGGGAAGGCATGGGACGAGCAGTACTTC; CDR3aa: CASSPKGKAWDEQYF; j_gene: TRBJ2-7; v_gene: TRBV7-8; d_gene: NA; abundance: NA
CDR3nt: TGTGCCAGCGGACAGATAAACACTGAAGCTTTCTTT; CDR3aa: CASGQINTEAFF; j_gene: TRBJ1-1; v_gene: TRBV6-5; d_gene: NA; abundance: NA
CDR3nt: TGTGCCAGCAGCTCCGCGGGACAGTCTAACACCGGGGAGCTGTTTTTT; CDR3aa: CASSSAGQSNTGELFF; j_gene: TRBJ2-2; v_gene: TRBV7-6; d_gene: NA; abundance: NA